The rows below give T cell receptor beta chains drawn from one sample of a study of T cells in Graves' hyperthyroidism and ophthalmopathy. From the multiplex PCR reads, TCRdb called clonotypes with MiXCR, one entry per CDR3 protein. The table has 400,000 to 500,000 distinct CDR3 sequences, around an eighth seen once; the top ten hold 15% to 20%. The sequenced sample was blood. Source of these receptors: a woman between 18 and 29 years old with Graves' hyperthyroidism. Each CDR3 is given with its conserved first and last residue. Clone size, where shown, is once, few, many, or a class for clones that have expanded.

clone_size,j_call,v_call,cdr3_aa
many,TRBJ2-7,TRBV7-8,CASSLGVRPNSYEQYF
NA,TRBJ2-3,TRBV28,CASSSSGSSTDTQYF
many,TRBJ1-1,TRBV27,CASRQQETNTEAFF
many,TRBJ1-2,TRBV11-3,CASRDSGVADGYTF
many,TRBJ1-5,TRBV6-1,CASSEVIDQPQHF
many,TRBJ1-4,TRBV29-1,CSVESGVGEKLFF
many,TRBJ1-2,TRBV5-1,CASSPSGGYYGYTF
NA,TRBJ2-2,TRBV6-1,CASTVGPGDGELFF
NA,TRBJ2-1,TRBV3-1,CASSQRDIRTSYNEQFF
many,TRBJ1-5,TRBV2,CASSDRQGRVQPQHF
many,TRBJ2-7,TRBV28,CASYLTGTSGSEQYF
few,TRBJ1-2,TRBV27,CASSNRFNYGYTF
few,TRBJ1-2,TRBV29-1,CSVVRQTNYGYTF
many,TRBJ2-1,TRBV11-1,CASSLSSGRVWGEQFF
many,TRBJ2-1,TRBV3-1,CASSQVAGDEQFF
many,TRBJ1-1,TRBV30,CAARPGTEAFF
many,TRBJ2-7,TRBV18,CASSPWTSGDYEQYF
NA,TRBJ2-1,TRBV9,CASSVNPAGQGEQSF
many,TRBJ1-1,TRBV10-3,CATRKGNTEAFF
many,TRBJ2-3,TRBV20-1,CSAIWSGITDTQYF
many,TRBJ2-2,TRBV3-1,CASSPTNSNTGELFF
NA,TRBJ1-2,TRBV7-9,CASSLGLWGGYTF
many,TRBJ2-2,TRBV30,CAWSESGLNTGELFF
many,TRBJ2-7,TRBV29-1,CSVRQTYEQYF
many,TRBJ1-4,TRBV2,CASRFRGGEEKLFF
many,TRBJ1-3,TRBV3-1,CASSHGTLTWGSGNTIYF
many,TRBJ2-3,TRBV9,CASSDSLGTNWREGTDTQYF
NA,TRBJ2-1,TRBV9,CASSVGSGRALTGGEQFF
NA,TRBJ2-3,TRBV7-9,CASSTLRDFITDTQYF
NA,TRBJ1-2,TRBV30,CAWSTHRDLGRGGYTF
many,TRBJ1-1,TRBV4-1,CASSQVSGALGTEAFF
many,TRBJ1-1,TRBV11-2,CASSPGGGPKNTEAFF
many,TRBJ2-5,TRBV11-3,CASSLAGVGGETQYF
NA,TRBJ2-5,TRBV5-1,CASSLSRGFQETQYF
many,TRBJ2-3,TRBV5-1,CASSYKPPGLGPDTQYF
NA,TRBJ1-2,TRBV4-1,CASSQEESNYGYTF
NA,TRBJ1-1,TRBV12-3/TRBV12-4,CASSLGPNTGAFF
NA,TRBJ2-1,TRBV19,CASSGYSENEQFF
many,TRBJ1-5,TRBV6-1,CASKGAEQPQHF
NA,TRBJ1-6,TRBV9,CASSVATGNSPLHF
many,TRBJ2-1,TRBV20-1,CSASLAGAFNEQFF
NA,TRBJ1-6,TRBV19,CASTEVNNSPLHF
NA,TRBJ2-1,TRBV6-6,CASSYTGAERGNEQFF
many,TRBJ1-5,TRBV19,CASSIAFLSRTVNNQPQHF
many,TRBJ1-5,TRBV7-2,CASSLDETGVGQPQHF
many,TRBJ1-2,TRBV12-3/TRBV12-4,CASRAGGVKIYGYTF
NA,TRBJ1-2,TRBV9,CASSVDRGYSGYTF
many,TRBJ2-5,TRBV30,CAWSPSGGGETQYF
NA,TRBJ2-7,TRBV30,CAWSLTGAYEQYF
many,TRBJ1-1,TRBV7-9,CASSLVKGQGAEAFF
NA,TRBJ1-1,TRBV5-5,CASSFRTGGTEAFF
few,TRBJ2-7,TRBV2,CASSVFPNKREQYF
few,TRBJ2-1,TRBV24-1,CATSDPGSDSSYNEQFF